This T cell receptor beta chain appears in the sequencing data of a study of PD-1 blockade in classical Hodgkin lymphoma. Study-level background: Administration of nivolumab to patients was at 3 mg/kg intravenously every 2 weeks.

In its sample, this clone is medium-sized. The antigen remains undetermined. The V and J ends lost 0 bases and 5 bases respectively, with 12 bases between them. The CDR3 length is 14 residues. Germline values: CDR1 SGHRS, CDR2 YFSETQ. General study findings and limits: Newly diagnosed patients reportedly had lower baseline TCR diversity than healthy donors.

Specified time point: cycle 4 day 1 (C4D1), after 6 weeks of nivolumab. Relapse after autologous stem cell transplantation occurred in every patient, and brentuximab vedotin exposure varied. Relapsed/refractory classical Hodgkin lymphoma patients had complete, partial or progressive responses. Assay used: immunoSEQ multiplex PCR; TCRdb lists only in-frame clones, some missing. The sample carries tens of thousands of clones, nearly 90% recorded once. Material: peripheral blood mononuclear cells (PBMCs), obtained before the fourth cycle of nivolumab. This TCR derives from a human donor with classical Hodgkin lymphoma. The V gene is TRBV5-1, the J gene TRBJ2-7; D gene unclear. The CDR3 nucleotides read TGCGCCAGCAGCTTGGGGGCCAGGACCCACGAGCAGTACTTC. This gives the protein CASSLGARTHEQYF.